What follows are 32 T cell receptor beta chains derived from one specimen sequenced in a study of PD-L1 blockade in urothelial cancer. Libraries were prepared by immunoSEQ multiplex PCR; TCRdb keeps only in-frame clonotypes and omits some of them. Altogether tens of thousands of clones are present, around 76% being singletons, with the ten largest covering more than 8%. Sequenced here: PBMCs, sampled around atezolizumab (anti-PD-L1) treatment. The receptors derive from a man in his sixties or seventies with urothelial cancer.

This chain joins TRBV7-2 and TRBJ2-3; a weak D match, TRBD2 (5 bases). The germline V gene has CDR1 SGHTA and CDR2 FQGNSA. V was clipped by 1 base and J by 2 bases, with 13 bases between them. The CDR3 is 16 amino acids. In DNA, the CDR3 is TGTGCCAGCAGCTTAGGGGCAGCAGACTACACAGATACGCAGTATTTT. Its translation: CASSLGAADYTDTQYF. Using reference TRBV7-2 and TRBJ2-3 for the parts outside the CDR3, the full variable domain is GAGVSQSPSNKVTEKGKDVELRCDPISGHTALYWYRQSLGQGLEFLIYFQGNSAPDKSGLPSDRFSAERTGGSVSTLTIQRTQQEDSAVYLCASSLGAADYTDTQYFGPGTRLTVL.

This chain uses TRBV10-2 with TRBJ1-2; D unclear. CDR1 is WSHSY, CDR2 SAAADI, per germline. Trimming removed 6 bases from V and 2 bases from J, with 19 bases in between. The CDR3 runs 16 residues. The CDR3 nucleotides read TGCGCCAGCAGCCAACCGGGTCTCAGTGAGAACTATGGCTACACCTTC. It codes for CASSQPGLSENYGYTF.

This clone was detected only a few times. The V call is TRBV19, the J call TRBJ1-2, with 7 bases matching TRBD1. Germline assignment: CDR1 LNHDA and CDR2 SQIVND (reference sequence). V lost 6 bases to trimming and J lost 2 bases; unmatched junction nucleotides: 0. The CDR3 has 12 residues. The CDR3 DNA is TGTGCCAGTAGGACAGGGAACTATGGCTACACCTTC. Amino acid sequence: CASRTGNYGYTF.

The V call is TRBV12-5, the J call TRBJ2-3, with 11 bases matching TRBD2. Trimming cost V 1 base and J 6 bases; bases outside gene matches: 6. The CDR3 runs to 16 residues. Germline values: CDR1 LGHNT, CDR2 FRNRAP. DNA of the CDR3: TGTGCTAGTGGTTTGGCGACTAGCGGGGCCGGCGATACGCAGTATTTT. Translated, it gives CASGLATSGAGDTQYF.

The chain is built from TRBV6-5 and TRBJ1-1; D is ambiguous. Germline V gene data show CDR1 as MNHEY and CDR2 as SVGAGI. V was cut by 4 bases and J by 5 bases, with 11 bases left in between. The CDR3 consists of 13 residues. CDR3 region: CASSWRAATEAFF. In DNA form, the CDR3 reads TGTGCCAGCAGTTGGAGGGCGGCGACTGAAGCTTTCTTT.

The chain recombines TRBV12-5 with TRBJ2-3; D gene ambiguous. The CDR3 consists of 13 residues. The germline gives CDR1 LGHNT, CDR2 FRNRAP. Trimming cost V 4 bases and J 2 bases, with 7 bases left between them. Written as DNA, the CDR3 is TGTGCTAGTGGTTCTCCCCTCACAGATACGCAGTATTTT. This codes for CASGSPLTDTQYF.

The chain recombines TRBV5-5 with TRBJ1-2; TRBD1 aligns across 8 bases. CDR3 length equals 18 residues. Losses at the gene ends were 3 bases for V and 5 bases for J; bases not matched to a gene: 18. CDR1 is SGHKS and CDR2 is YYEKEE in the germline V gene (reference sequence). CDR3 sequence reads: CASSSGASGRGRGYGYTF. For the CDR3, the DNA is TGTGCCAGCAGCTCGGGCGCCTCGGGCAGGGGGCGAGGGTATGGCTACACCTTC. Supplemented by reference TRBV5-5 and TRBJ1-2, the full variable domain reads DAGVTQSPTHLIKTRGQQVTLRCSPISGHKSVSWYQQVLGQGPQFIFQYYEKEERGRGNFPDRFSARQFPNYSSELNVNALLLGDSALYLCASSSGASGRGRGYGYTFGSGTRLTVV.

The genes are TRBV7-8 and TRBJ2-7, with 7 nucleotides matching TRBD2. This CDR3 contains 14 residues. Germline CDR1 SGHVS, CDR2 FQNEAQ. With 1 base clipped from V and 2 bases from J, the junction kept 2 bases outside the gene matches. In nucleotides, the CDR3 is TGTGCCAGCAGCTTAGTGGGGGGGACCTACGAGCAGTACTTC. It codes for CASSLVGGTYEQYF. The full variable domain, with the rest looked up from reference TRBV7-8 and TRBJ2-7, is GAGVSQSPRYKVAKRGQDVALRCDPISGHVSLFWYQQALGQGPEFLTYFQNEAQLDKSGLPSDRFFAERPEGSVSTLKIQRTQQEDSAVYLCASSLVGGTYEQYFGPGTRLTVT.

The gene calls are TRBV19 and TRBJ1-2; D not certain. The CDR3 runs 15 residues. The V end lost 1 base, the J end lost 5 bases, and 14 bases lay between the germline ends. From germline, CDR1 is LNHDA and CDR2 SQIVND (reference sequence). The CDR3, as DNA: TGTGCCAGTAGTATAGGGGAGGGCTTAATATATGGCTACACCTTC. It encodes CASSIGEGLIYGYTF. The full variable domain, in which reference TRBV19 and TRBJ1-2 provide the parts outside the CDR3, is DGGITQSPKYLFRKEGQNVTLSCEQNLNHDAMYWYRQDPGQGLRLIYYSQIVNDFQKGDIAEGYSVSREKKESFPLTVTSAQKNPTAFYLCASSIGEGLIYGYTFGSGTRLTVV.

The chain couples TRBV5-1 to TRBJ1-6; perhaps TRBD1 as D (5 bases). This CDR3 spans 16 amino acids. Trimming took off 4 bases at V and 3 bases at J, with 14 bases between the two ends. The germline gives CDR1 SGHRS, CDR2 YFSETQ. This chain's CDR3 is CASSLTGDSYNSPLHF. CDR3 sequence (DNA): TGCGCCAGCAGCCTGACGGGCGACAGCTATAATTCACCCCTCCACTTT. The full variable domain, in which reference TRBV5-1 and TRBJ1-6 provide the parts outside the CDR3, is KAGVTQTPRYLIKTRGQQVTLSCSPISGHRSVSWYQQTPGQGLQFLFEYFSETQRNKGNFPGRFSGRQFSNSRSEMNVSTLELGDSALYLCASSLTGDSYNSPLHFGNGTRLTVT.

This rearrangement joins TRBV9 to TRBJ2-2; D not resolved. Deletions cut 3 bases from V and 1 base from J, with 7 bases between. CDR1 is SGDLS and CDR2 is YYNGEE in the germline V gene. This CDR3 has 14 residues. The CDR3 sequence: CASSARQNTGELFF. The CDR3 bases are TGTGCCAGCAGCGCTCGACAGAACACCGGGGAGCTGTTTTTT.

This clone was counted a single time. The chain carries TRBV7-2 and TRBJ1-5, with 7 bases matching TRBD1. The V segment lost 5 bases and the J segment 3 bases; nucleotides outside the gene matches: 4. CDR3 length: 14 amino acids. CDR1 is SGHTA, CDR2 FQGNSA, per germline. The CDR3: CASSRGQSNQPQHF. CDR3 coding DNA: TGTGCCAGCAGCAGGGGACAGTCCAATCAGCCCCAGCATTTT.

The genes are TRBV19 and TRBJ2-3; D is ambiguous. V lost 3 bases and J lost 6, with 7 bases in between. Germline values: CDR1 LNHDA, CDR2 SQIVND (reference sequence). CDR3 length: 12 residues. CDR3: CASSINGDTQYF. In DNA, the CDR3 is TGTGCCAGTAGTATTAACGGGGATACGCAGTATTTT.

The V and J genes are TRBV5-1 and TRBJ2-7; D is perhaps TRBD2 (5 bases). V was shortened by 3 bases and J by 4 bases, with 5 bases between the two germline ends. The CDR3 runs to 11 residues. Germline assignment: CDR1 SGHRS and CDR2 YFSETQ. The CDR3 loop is CASSSGYEQYF. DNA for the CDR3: TGCGCCAGCAGCTCGGGGTACGAGCAGTACTTC.

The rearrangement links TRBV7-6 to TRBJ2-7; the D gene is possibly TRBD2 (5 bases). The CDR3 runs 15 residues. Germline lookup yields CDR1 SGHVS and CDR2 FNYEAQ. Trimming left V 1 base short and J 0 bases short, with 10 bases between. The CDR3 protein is CASSLELVSSYEQYF. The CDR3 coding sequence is TGTGCCAGCAGCTTAGAACTAGTGAGCTCCTACGAGCAGTACTTC.

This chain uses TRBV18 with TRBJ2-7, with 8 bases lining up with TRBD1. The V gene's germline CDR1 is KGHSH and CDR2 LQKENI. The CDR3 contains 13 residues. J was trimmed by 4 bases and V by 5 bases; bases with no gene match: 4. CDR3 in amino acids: CASSRTGSYEQYF. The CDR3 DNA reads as TGTGCCAGCTCAAGGACAGGGTCGTACGAGCAGTACTTC.

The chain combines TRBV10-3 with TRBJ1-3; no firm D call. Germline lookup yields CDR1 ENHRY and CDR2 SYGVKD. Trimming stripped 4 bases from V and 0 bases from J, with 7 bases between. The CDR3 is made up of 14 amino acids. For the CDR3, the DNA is TGTGCCATCAGTGGACACCTCTCTGGAAACACCATATATTTT. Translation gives CAISGHLSGNTIYF.

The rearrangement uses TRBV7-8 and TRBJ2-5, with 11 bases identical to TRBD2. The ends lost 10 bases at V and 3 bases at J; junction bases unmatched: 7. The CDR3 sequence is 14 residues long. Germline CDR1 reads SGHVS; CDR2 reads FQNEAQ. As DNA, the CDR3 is TGTGCCACGCGGGGACTAGCGGAAGAAGAGACCCAGTACTTC. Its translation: CATRGLAEEETQYF.

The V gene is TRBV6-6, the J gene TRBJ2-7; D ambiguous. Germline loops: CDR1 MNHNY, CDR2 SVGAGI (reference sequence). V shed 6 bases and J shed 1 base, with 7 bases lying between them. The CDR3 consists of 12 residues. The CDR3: CASRWQSYEQYF. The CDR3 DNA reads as TGTGCCAGCAGATGGCAGTCCTACGAGCAGTACTTC.

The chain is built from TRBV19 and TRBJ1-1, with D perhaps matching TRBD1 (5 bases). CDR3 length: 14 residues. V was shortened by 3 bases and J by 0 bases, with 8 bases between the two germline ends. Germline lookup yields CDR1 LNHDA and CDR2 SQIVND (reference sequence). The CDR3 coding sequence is TGTGCCAGTAGTATGCGGGGGTTGAACACTGAAGCTTTCTTT. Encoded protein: CASSMRGLNTEAFF.

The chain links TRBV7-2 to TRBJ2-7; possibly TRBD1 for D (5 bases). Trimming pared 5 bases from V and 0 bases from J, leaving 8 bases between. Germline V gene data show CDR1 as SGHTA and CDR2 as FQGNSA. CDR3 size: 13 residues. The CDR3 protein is CASSATASYEQYF. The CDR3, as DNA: TGTGCCAGCAGCGCGACAGCCTCCTACGAGCAGTACTTC.

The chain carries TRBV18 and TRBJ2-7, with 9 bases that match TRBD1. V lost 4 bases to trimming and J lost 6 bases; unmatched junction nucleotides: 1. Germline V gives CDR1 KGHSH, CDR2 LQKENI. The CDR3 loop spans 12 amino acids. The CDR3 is CASSRGQGEQYF. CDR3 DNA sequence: TGTGCCAGCTCACGGGGACAGGGCGAGCAGTACTTC.

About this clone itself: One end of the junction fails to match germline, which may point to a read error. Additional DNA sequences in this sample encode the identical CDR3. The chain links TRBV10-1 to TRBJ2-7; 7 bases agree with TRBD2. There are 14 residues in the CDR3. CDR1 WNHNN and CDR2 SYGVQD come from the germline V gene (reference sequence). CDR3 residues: CASSVDSGRGEQYF. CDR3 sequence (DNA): TGTGCCAGCAGTGTGGATTCTGGGAGGGGCGAGCAGTACTTC.

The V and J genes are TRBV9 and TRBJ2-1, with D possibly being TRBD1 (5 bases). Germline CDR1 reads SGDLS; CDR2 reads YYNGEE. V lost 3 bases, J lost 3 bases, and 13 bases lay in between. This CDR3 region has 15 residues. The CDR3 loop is CASSAIGAHYNEQFF. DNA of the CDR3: TGTGCCAGCAGCGCGATTGGGGCCCACTACAATGAGCAGTTCTTC. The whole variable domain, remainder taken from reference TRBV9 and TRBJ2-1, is DSGVTQTPKHLITATGQRVTLRCSPRSGDLSVYWYQQSLDQGLQFLIQYYNGEERAKGNILERFSAQQFPDLHSELNLSSLELGDSALYFCASSAIGAHYNEQFFGPGTRLTVL.

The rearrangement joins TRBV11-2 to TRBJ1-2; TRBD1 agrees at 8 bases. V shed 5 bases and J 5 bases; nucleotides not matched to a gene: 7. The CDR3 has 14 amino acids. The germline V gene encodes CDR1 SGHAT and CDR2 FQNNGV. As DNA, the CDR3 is TGTGCCAGCAGCCAAAGCACAGGGGGGTATGGCTACACCTTC. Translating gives CASSQSTGGYGYTF.

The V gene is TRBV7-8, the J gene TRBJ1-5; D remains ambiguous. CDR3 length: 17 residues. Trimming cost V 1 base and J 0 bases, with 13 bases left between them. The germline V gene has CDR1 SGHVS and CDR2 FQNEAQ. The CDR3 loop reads CASSLGGREYSNQPQHF. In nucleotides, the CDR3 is TGTGCCAGCAGCTTAGGAGGGAGGGAGTATAGCAATCAGCCCCAGCATTTT.

CDR3 nucleotide sequence: TGTGCCAGCGGACAGGGCTCCGCTGGAAACACCATATATTTT. Its translation is CASGQGSAGNTIYF. The chain combines TRBV9 with TRBJ1-3, with 8 bases aligning to TRBD1. CDR3 size: 14 residues. The junction had 5 bases not matched to a gene; V was cut back by 7 bases and J by 2 bases. The germline gives CDR1 SGDLS, CDR2 YYNGEE.

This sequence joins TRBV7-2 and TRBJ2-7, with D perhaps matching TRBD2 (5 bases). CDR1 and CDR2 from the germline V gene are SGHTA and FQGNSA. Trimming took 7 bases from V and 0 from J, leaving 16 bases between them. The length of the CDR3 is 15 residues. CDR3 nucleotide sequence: TGTGCCAGCACCCCGGGGATCCTAGTCTCCTACGAGCAGTACTTC. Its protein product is CASTPGILVSYEQYF.

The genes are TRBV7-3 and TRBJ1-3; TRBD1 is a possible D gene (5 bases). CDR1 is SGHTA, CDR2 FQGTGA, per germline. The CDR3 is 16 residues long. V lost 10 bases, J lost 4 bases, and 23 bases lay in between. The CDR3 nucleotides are TGTGCCAAGGGGCTCGTTCGGAAGGTGAAAGGAAACACCATATATTTT. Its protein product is CAKGLVRKVKGNTIYF.

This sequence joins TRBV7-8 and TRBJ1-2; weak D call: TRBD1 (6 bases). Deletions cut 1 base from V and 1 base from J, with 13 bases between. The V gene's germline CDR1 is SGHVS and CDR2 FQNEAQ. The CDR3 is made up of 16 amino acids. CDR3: CASSLGTGKGNYGYTF. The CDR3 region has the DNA TGTGCCAGCAGCTTAGGTACAGGGAAGGGTAACTATGGCTACACCTTC.

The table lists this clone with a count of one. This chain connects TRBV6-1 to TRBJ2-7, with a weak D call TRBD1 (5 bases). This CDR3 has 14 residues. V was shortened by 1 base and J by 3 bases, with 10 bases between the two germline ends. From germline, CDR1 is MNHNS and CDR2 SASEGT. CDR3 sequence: CASSEGQGGYEQYF. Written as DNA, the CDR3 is TGTGCCAGCAGTGAAGGGCAGGGTGGCTACGAGCAGTACTTC.

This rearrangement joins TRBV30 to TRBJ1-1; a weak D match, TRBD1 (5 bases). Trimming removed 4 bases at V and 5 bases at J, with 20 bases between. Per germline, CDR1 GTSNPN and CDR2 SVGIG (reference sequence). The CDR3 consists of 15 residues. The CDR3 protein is CAWTGLGPRRTEAFF. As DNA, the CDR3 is TGTGCCTGGACAGGGCTCGGACCACGGCGTACTGAAGCTTTCTTT. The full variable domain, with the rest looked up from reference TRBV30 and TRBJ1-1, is SQTIHQWPATLVQPVGSPLSLECTVEGTSNPNLYWYRQAAGRGLQLLFYSVGIGQISSEVPQNLSASRPQDRQFILSSKKLLLSDSGFYLCAWTGLGPRRTEAFFGQGTRLTVV.